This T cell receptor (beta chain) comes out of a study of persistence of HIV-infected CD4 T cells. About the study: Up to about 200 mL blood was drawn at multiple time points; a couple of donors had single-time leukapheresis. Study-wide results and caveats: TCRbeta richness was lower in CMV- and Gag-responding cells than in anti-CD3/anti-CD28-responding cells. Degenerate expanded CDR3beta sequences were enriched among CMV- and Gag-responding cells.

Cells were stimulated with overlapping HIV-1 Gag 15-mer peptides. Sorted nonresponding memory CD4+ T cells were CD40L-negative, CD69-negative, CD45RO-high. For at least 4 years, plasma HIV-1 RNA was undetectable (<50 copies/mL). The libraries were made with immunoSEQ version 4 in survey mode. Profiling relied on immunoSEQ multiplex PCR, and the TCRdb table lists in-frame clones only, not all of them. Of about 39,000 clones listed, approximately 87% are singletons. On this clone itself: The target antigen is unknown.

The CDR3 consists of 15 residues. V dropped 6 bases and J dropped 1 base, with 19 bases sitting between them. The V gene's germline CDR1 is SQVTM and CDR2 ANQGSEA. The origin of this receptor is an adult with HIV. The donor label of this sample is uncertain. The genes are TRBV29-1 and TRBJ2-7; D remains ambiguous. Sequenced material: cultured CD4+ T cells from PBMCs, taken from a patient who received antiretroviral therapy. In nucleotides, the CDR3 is TGCAGCGTCGTCCACGGCCCGACGGTTTCCTACGAGCAGTACTTC. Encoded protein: CSVVHGPTVSYEQYF.